The following is a T cell receptor (beta chain) sequence with its context. The sample comes from a study of blood T cell repertoires in COVID-19. Study information: Acute and convalescent COVID-19 samples came from the United States, Italy and Spain.

In the authors' workflow: Reference gene primer amplification gave nucleated cell count estimates. The table came from immunoSEQ multiplex PCR; TCRdb's copy has only in-frame clones and leaves some out. V, J and clone size were drawn from that table, and D and trimming were deduced from the DNA. There are about 330,000 clones in the sample; roughly 90% occur only once, and less than 20% lies in the top ten. This CDR3 spans 16 amino acids. The V segment lost 4 bases and the J segment 1 base; nucleotides outside the gene matches: 8. The germline V gene encodes CDR1 SGHRS and CDR2 YFSETQ. This chain links TRBV5-1 with TRBJ2-1; 7 bases align to TRBD2. The sample was PBMCs or T cells enriched from blood (not recorded which). The sequence was collected from a woman aged 25 to 45 who had recovered from COVID-19. This chain's CDR3 is CASSPGAGASYNEQFF. In DNA form, the CDR3 reads TGCGCCAGCAGCCCAGGTGCGGGAGCTTCCTACAATGAGCAGTTCTTC. The full variable domain, in which reference TRBV5-1 and TRBJ2-1 provide the parts outside the CDR3, is KAGVTQTPRYLIKTRGQQVTLSCSPISGHRSVSWYQQTPGQGLQFLFEYFSETQRNKGNFPGRFSGRQFSNSRSEMNVSTLELGDSALYLCASSPGAGASYNEQFFGPGTRLTVL.